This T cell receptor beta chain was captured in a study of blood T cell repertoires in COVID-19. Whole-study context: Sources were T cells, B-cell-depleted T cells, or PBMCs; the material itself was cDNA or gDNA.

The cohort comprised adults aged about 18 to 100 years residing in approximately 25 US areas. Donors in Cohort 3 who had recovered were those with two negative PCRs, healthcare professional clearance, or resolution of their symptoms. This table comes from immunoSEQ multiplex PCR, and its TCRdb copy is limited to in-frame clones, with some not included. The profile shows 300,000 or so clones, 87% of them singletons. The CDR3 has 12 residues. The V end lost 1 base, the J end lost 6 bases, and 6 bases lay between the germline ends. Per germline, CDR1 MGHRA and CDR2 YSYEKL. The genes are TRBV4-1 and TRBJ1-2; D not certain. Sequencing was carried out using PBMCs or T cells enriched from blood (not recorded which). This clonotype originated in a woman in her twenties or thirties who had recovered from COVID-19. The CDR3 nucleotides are TGCGCCAGCAGCCAAGGAAGCGATGGCTACACCTTC. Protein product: CASSQGSDGYTF.